Following are 20 T cell receptor beta chains from one sample sequenced in a study of blood T cell repertoires in COVID-19. Measured with immunoSEQ multiplex PCR; TCRdb has only the in-frame clones, and not every one. There are around 300,000 clones in the sample; around 87% occur only once, and roughly 5.3% lies in the top ten. Sequenced material: PBMCs or T cells enriched from blood (not recorded which). The source is a woman in her twenties or thirties who had recovered from COVID-19.

V usage is TRBV5-1 and J usage is TRBJ1-2, with D unclear. Deletions cut 4 bases from V and 5 bases from J, with 21 bases between. The V gene's germline CDR1 is SGHRS and CDR2 YFSETQ. The CDR3 covers 16 residues. CDR3 DNA sequence: TGCGCCAGCAGCCCCCTAGCAGATCCCACCTTGTATGGCTACACCTTC. Translated: CASSPLADPTLYGYTF.

This clone was counted once. The rearrangement joins TRBV6-2 or TRBV6-3 to TRBJ1-2; D unresolved. This CDR3 is 17 amino acids long. Per germline, CDR1 MNHEY and CDR2 SVGEGT. The V end lost 2 bases, the J end lost 8 bases, and 24 bases lay between the germline ends. The CDR3 loop reads CASSYPRLMSVGRGYTF. The CDR3 DNA reads as TGTGCCAGCAGTTACCCAAGACTCATGTCAGTGGGGAGAGGCTACACCTTC.

The rearrangement uses TRBV19 and TRBJ1-2, with 7 bases lining up with TRBD1. The junction had 11 bases not matched to a gene; V was cut back by 5 bases and J by 8 bases. The germline V gene has CDR1 LNHDA and CDR2 SQIVND (reference sequence). The CDR3 covers 14 residues. CDR3 residues: CASSSTGKVVGYTF. CDR3 in DNA: TGTGCCAGTAGTTCGACAGGGAAAGTGGTCGGCTACACCTTC. The full variable domain, rest sourced from reference TRBV19 and TRBJ1-2, is DGGITQSPKYLFRKEGQNVTLSCEQNLNHDAMYWYRQDPGQGLRLIYYSQIVNDFQKGDIAEGYSVSREKKESFPLTVTSAQKNPTAFYLCASSSTGKVVGYTFGSGTRLTVV.

The chain joins TRBV11-2 to TRBJ2-3, with 12 bases lining up with TRBD1. The germline gives CDR1 SGHAT, CDR2 FQNNGV. This CDR3 spans 18 amino acids. J lost 0 bases, V lost 3 bases, and 7 bases had no gene match. The CDR3 region has the DNA TGTGCCAGCAGCTTCCGGGACAGGGGGCTCGTGAGCACAGATACGCAGTATTTT. Translation gives CASSFRDRGLVSTDTQYF.

The chain employs TRBV2 and TRBJ2-2; 8 bases map to TRBD2. Germline V gene data show CDR1 as SNHLY and CDR2 as FYNNEI. V lost 4 bases to trimming and J lost 1 base; unmatched junction nucleotides: 5. The CDR3 consists of 16 residues. CDR3 loop: CASSVRLAGNTGELFF. CDR3 in DNA: TGTGCCAGCAGTGTTCGCCTAGCGGGGAACACCGGGGAGCTGTTTTTT.

This clone was seen only a few times. Other nucleotide sequences from this sample produce the same CDR3. This rearrangement joins TRBV28 to TRBJ1-5; 8 bases match TRBD1. CDR3 length: 17 amino acids. V shed 3 bases and J 1 base; nucleotides not matched to a gene: 8. CDR1 and CDR2 (germline): MDHEN, SYDVKM. CDR3 sequence (DNA): TGTGCCAGCAGTTTTGACAGGGGTCCGGGAAGCAATCAGCCCCAGCATTTT. Its translation: CASSFDRGPGSNQPQHF. The complete variable domain, with remaining parts taken from reference TRBV28 and TRBJ1-5, reads DVKVTQSSRYLVKRTGEKVFLECVQDMDHENMFWYRQDPGLGLRLIYFSYDVKMKEKGDIPEGYSVSREKKERFSLILESASTNQTSMYLCASSFDRGPGSNQPQHFGDGTRLSIL.

This rearrangement joins TRBV3-1 (or the pseudogene TRBV3-2) to TRBJ1-1; the D gene is possibly TRBD1 (5 bases). There are 15 residues in the CDR3. Germline CDR1 and CDR2: LGHDT and YNNKEL (reference sequence). With 0 bases removed from V and 4 bases from J, the gap between germline ends came to 12 bases. The CDR3 region has the DNA TGTGCCAGCAGCCAAGAGGGGGGGTGGGGCACTGAAGCTTTCTTT. Protein: CASSQEGGWGTEAFF.

This clone appeared a single time. The J gene is TRBJ1-6, the V gene TRBV7-2, with 7 positions matching TRBD1. The J segment lost 3 bases and the V segment lost 2 bases, leaving 1 base of the junction unmatched. Germline assignment: CDR1 SGHTA and CDR2 FQGNSA. CDR3 length: 15 residues. This chain's CDR3 is CASSLRDSYNSPLHF. CDR3 in DNA: TGTGCCAGCAGCTTAAGGGACAGCTATAATTCACCCCTCCACTTT.

The chain joins TRBV13 to TRBJ2-6; D unclear. The germline CDR1 and CDR2 sequences are PRHDT and FYEKMQ (reference sequence). The CDR3 is 15 residues long. V was pared by 5 bases and J by 0 bases, with 8 bases between. CDR3 amino acids: CASSHSLSGANVLTF. As DNA, the CDR3 is TGTGCCAGCAGCCACAGCCTCTCTGGGGCCAACGTCCTGACTTTC.

The chain combines TRBV28 with TRBJ1-1; D gene ambiguous. CDR1 is MDHEN and CDR2 is SYDVKM in the germline V gene. Deletions cut 5 bases from V and 4 bases from J, with 11 bases between. This CDR3 comprises 13 residues. CDR3 residues: CASSRVHSTEAFF. CDR3 DNA sequence: TGTGCCAGCAGTAGAGTACACAGCACTGAAGCTTTCTTT. Full variable domain (rest looked up from reference TRBV28 and TRBJ1-1): DVKVTQSSRYLVKRTGEKVFLECVQDMDHENMFWYRQDPGLGLRLIYFSYDVKMKEKGDIPEGYSVSREKKERFSLILESASTNQTSMYLCASSRVHSTEAFFGQGTRLTVV.

V and J are TRBV7-9 and TRBJ1-2; D uncertain. Germline lookup yields CDR1 SEHNR and CDR2 FQNEAQ (reference sequence). The CDR3 has 14 residues. V lost 3 bases to trimming and J lost 8 bases, with 16 bases between them. The CDR3 sequence: CASSFRSRPGGYTF. The CDR3 coding sequence is TGTGCCAGCAGCTTTAGATCCCGGCCGGGAGGCTACACCTTC.

The chain links TRBV27 to TRBJ1-1; 8 bases are a match to TRBD1. Germline V gene sequence: CDR1 MNHEY, CDR2 SMNVEV (reference sequence). This CDR3 comprises 14 residues. J lost 5 bases, V lost 6 bases, and 8 bases had no gene match. The CDR3 coding sequence is TGTGCCAGCAGGTGGACAGGGACAGGAACTGAAGCTTTCTTT. It is translated as CASRWTGTGTEAFF.

In this sample, this clone turned up a few times. This chain links TRBV4-3 with TRBJ1-3, with D possibly TRBD1 on 5 matching bases. V dropped 0 bases and J dropped 4 bases, with 13 bases sitting between them. Germline V gene data show CDR1 as LGHNA and CDR2 as YSLEER. CDR3 size: 16 residues. This CDR3 is CASSQDIRVGGNTIYF. DNA for the CDR3: TGCGCCAGCAGCCAAGATATCAGGGTCGGCGGAAACACCATATATTTT.

V usage is TRBV3-1 (or the pseudogene TRBV3-2) and J usage is TRBJ1-1; TRBD1 aligns across 7 bases. The germline gives CDR1 LGHDT, CDR2 YNNKEL (reference sequence). V lost 4 bases to trimming and J lost 5 bases; unmatched junction nucleotides: 7. This CDR3 has 14 amino acids. This CDR3 reads CASSRWDSETEAFF. CDR3 nucleotides: TGTGCCAGCAGCCGGTGGGACAGTGAAACTGAAGCTTTCTTT.

This clone was picked up one time. The chain is built from TRBV3-1 (or the pseudogene TRBV3-2) and TRBJ2-7; D might be TRBD2 (6 bases). The CDR3 contains 16 residues. The V end was cut by 1 base, the J end by 0 bases, with 13 bases between. Germline assignment: CDR1 LGHDT and CDR2 YNNKEL (reference sequence). CDR3: CASSQALGGTSYEQYF. Written as DNA, the CDR3 is TGTGCCAGCAGCCAAGCACTTGGGGGGACCTCCTACGAGCAGTACTTC.

This rearrangement joins TRBV7-2 to TRBJ2-7; D possibly corresponds to TRBD2 (6 bases). Germline values: CDR1 SGHTA, CDR2 FQGNSA. The V gene lost 1 base and the J gene lost 7 bases, with 14 bases spanning the gap. The CDR3 has 14 residues. CDR3 nucleotides: TGTGCCAGCAGCTTAGATCGGCGCGCGGGGGAGCAGTACTTC. It encodes CASSLDRRAGEQYF.

The V gene is TRBV19, the J gene TRBJ1-3, with a weak D call TRBD1 (6 bases). V lost 7 bases to trimming and J lost 2 bases, with 12 bases between them. There are 14 residues in the CDR3. Germline V gene sequence: CDR1 LNHDA, CDR2 SQIVND (reference sequence). The CDR3 region has the DNA TGTGCCAGTATAGGACAGAGCCCTGGAAACACCATATATTTT. It encodes CASIGQSPGNTIYF. Using reference TRBV19 and TRBJ1-3 for the parts outside the CDR3, the full variable domain is DGGITQSPKYLFRKEGQNVTLSCEQNLNHDAMYWYRQDPGQGLRLIYYSQIVNDFQKGDIAEGYSVSREKKESFPLTVTSAQKNPTAFYLCASIGQSPGNTIYFGEGSWLTVV.

The V gene is TRBV9, the J gene TRBJ1-2, with 10 nucleotides matching TRBD1. CDR1 is SGDLS, CDR2 YYNGEE, per germline. V shed 3 bases, J shed 3 bases, and the junction held 5 bases outside the gene matches. The length of the CDR3 is 15 residues. The DNA of the CDR3 is TGTGCCAGCAGCGCTCGACAGGGGGCGGACTATGGCTACACCTTC. It encodes CASSARQGADYGYTF.

The chain uses TRBV3-1 (or the pseudogene TRBV3-2) and TRBJ1-1; 7 bases map to TRBD1. The germline CDR1 and CDR2 sequences are LGHDT and YNNKEL (reference sequence). This CDR3 has 15 amino acids. Trimming removed 4 bases from V and 5 bases from J; junction bases left unmatched: 10. CDR3 DNA sequence: TGTGCCAGCAGCCTCAGACAGGGACGGGGGACTGAAGCTTTCTTT. It specifies CASSLRQGRGTEAFF.

The count of this clone is one. This chain uses TRBV6-5 with TRBJ1-2; D is undetermined. V was shortened by 0 bases and J by 4 bases, with 12 bases between the two germline ends. The CDR3 totals 15 residues. Per germline, CDR1 MNHEY and CDR2 SVGAGI. The CDR3 loop reads CASSYSTRIGYGYTF. In nucleotides, the CDR3 is TGTGCCAGCAGTTACTCTACCAGGATAGGCTATGGCTACACCTTC.